This entry features one TCR beta chain sequence. The data are from a study of blood T cell repertoires in COVID-19. Study background: PBMCs, B-cell-depleted T cells, or T cells were the source of the cDNA or gDNA that made up the material.

The CDR3 has 18 residues. CDR1 MGHRA and CDR2 YSYEKL come from the germline V gene. V gave up 4 bases and J gave up 0 bases, with 16 bases separating them. As originally analysed: Estimates of nucleated cell counts were drawn from the amplification of reference gene primers. Data came from immunoSEQ multiplex PCR; TCRdb stores just in-frame clones and leaves some out. The V and J calls and clone size are taken from that table; D and trimming were inferred from the DNA. The sample contains 250,000 or so clones, 86% of which appear only once. This clonotype was sampled from a woman in her twenties or thirties with active or convalescent COVID-19. This chain joins TRBV4-1 and TRBJ1-6; D remains unclear. Sequenced material: peripheral blood. The CDR3 bases are TGCGCCAGCAGCCCCAGGACTTCCAGGAGCTCCTATAATTCACCCCTCCACTTT. As protein: CASSPRTSRSSYNSPLHF.